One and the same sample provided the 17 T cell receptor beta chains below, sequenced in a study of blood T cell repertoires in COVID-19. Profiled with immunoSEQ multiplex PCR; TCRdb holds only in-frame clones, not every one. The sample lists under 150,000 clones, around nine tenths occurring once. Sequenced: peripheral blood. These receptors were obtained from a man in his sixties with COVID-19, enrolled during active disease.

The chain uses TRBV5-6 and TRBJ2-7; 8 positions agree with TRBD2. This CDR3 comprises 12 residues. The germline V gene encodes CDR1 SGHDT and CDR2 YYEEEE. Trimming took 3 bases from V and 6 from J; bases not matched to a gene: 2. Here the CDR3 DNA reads TGTGCCAGCAGCTCCGGGGGGGGCGAGCAGTACTTC. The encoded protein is CASSSGGGEQYF.

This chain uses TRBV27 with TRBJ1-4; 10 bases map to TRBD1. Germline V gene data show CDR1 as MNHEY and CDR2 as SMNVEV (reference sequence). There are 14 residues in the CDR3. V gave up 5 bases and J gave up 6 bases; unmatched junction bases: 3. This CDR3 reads CASSTGTGDEKLFF. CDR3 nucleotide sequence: TGTGCCAGCAGTACCGGGACAGGGGATGAAAAACTGTTTTTT. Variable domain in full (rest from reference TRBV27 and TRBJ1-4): EAQVTQNPRYLITVTGKKLTVTCSQNMNHEYMSWYRQDPGLGLRQIYYSMNVEVTDKGDVPEGYKVSRKEKRNFPLILESPSPNQTSLYFCASSTGTGDEKLFFGSGTQLSVL.

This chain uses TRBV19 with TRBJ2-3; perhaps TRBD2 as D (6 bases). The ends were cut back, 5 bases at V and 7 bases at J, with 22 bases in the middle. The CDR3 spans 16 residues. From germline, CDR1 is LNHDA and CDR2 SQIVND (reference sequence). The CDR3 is CASSSSLAGVAYTQYF. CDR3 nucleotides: TGTGCCAGTAGTTCTTCACTAGCCGGAGTAGCATATACGCAGTATTTT.

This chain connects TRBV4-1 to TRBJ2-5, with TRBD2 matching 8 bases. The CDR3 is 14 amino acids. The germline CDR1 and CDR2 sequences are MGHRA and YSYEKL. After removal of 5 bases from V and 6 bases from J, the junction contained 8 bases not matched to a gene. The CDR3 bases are TGCGCCAGCAGCGACGGGGGGGCGCTTAAGACCCAGTACTTC. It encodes CASSDGGALKTQYF.

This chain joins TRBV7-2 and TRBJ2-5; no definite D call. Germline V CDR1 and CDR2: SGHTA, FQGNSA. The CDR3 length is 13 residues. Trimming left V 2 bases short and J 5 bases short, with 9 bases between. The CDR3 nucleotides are TGTGCCAGCAGCTTAATCCTGTCGGAGACCCAGTACTTC. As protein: CASSLILSETQYF.

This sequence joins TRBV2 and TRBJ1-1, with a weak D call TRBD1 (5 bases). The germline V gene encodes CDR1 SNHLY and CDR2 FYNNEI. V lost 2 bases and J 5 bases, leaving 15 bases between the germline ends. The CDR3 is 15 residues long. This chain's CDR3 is CASSERLGGRTEAFF. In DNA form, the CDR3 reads TGTGCCAGCAGTGAACGGCTGGGGGGAAGGACTGAAGCTTTCTTT.

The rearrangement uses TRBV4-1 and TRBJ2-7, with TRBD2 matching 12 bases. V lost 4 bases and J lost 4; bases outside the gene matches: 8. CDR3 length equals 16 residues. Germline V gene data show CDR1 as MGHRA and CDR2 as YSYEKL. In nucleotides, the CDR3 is TGCGCCAGCAGCCGCCAGCCAGGACTAGCGGGATACGAGCAGTACTTC. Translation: CASSRQPGLAGYEQYF.

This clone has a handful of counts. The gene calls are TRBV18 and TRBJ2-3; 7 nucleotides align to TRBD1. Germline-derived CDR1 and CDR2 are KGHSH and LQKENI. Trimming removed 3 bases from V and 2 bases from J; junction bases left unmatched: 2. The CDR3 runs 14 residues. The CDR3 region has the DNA TGTGCCAGCTCACCCGGACAGGTCACAGATACGCAGTATTTT. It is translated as CASSPGQVTDTQYF.

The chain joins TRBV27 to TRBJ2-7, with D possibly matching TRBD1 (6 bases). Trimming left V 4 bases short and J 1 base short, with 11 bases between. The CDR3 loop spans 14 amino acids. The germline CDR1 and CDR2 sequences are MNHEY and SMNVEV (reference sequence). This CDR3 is CASSWTVTSYEQYF. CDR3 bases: TGTGCCAGCAGTTGGACAGTTACTTCCTACGAGCAGTACTTC.

CDR3: CASSRQVLNTEAFF. DNA for the CDR3: TGTGCCAGCAGTAGACAAGTCCTTAACACTGAAGCTTTCTTT. J is TRBJ1-1 and V is TRBV6-6; D not resolved. Germline V gives CDR1 MNHNY, CDR2 SVGAGI (reference sequence). The CDR3 covers 14 residues. Trimming stripped 5 bases from V and 2 bases from J, with 12 bases between.

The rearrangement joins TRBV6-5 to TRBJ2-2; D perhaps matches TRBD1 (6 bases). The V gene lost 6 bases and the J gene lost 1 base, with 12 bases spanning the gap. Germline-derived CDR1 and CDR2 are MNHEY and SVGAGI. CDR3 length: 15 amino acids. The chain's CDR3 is CASSGTLLNTGELFF. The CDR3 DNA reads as TGTGCCAGCAGCGGGACACTGTTGAACACCGGGGAGCTGTTTTTT.

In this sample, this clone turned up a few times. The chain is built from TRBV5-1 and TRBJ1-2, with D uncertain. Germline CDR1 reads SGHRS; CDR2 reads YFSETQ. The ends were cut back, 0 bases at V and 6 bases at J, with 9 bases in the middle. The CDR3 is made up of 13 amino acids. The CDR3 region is CASSLAGVDGYTF. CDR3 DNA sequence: TGCGCCAGCAGCTTGGCCGGGGTTGATGGCTACACCTTC.

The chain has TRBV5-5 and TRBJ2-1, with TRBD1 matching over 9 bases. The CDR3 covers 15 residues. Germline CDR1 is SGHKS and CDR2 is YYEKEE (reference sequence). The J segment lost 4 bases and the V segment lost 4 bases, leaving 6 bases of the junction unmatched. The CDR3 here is CASSVGTGKYNEQFF. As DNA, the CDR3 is TGTGCCAGCAGCGTCGGGACAGGGAAGTACAATGAGCAGTTCTTC. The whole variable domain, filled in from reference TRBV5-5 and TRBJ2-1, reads DAGVTQSPTHLIKTRGQQVTLRCSPISGHKSVSWYQQVLGQGPQFIFQYYEKEERGRGNFPDRFSARQFPNYSSELNVNALLLGDSALYLCASSVGTGKYNEQFFGPGTRLTVL.

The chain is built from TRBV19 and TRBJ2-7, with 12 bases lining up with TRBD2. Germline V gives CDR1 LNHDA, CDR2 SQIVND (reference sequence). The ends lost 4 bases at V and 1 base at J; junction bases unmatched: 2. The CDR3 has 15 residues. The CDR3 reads CASSKTSGRSYEQYF. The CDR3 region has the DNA TGTGCCAGTAGTAAGACTAGCGGGAGATCCTACGAGCAGTACTTC.

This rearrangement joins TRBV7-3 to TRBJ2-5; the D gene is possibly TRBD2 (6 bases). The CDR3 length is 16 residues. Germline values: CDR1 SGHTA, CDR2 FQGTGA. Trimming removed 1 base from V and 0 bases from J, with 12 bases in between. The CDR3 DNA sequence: TGTGCCAGCAGCTTAAAAGTGGGACTCAACCAAGAGACCCAGTACTTC. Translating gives CASSLKVGLNQETQYF.

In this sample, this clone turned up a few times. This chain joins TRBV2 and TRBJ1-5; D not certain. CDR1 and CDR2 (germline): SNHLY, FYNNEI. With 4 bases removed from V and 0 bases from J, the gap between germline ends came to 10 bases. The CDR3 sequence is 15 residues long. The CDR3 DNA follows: TGTGCCAGCAGTGGGGCTGCGAATAGCAATCAGCCCCAGCATTTT. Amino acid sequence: CASSGAANSNQPQHF. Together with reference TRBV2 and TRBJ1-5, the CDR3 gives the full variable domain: EPEVTQTPSHQVTQMGQEVILRCVPISNHLYFYWYRQILGQKVEFLVSFYNNEISEKSEIFDDQFSVERPDGSNFTLKIRSTKLEDSAMYFCASSGAANSNQPQHFGDGTRLSIL.

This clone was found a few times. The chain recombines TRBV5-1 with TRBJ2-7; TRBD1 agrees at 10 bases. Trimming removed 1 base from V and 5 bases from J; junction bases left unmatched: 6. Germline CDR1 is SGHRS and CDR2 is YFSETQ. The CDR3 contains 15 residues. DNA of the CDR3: TGCGCCAGCAGCTTGATGGCCGGGACAGGGGACGAGCAGTACTTC. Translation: CASSLMAGTGDEQYF. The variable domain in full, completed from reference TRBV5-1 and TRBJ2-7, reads KAGVTQTPRYLIKTRGQQVTLSCSPISGHRSVSWYQQTPGQGLQFLFEYFSETQRNKGNFPGRFSGRQFSNSRSEMNVSTLELGDSALYLCASSLMAGTGDEQYFGPGTRLTVT.